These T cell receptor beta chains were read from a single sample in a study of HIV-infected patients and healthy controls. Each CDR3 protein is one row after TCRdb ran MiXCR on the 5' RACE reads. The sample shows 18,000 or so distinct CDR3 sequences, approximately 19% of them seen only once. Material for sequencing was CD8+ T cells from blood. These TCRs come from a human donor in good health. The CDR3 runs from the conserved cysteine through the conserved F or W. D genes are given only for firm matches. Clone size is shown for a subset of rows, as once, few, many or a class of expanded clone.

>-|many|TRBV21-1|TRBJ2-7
CASSKRGRGRTYEQYF
TGTGCCAGCAGCAAAAGGGGCCGGGGACGGACCTACGAGCAGTACTTC
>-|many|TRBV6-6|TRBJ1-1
CASSYSGAGTEAFF
TGTGCCAGCAGTTACAGCGGGGCTGGCACTGAAGCTTTCTTT
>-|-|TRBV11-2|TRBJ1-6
CASSPGLGNSPLHF
TGTGCCAGCAGCCCCGGTTTGGGGAATTCACCCCTCCACTTT
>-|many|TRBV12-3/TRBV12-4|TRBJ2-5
CASSLNRGTETQYF
TGTGCCAGCAGTCTAAACCGGGGGACGGAGACCCAGTACTTC
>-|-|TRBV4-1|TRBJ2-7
CASSHTGFEQYF
TGCGCCAGCAGCCATACAGGGTTCGAGCAGTACTTC
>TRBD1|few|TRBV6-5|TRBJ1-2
CASSKTGGSYGYTF
TGTGCCAGCAGTAAGACAGGGGGAAGCTATGGCTACACCTTC
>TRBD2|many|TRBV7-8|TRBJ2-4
CASSRGASGPKNIQYF
TGTGCCAGCAGCCGCGGGGCTAGCGGACCCAAAAACATTCAGTACTTC
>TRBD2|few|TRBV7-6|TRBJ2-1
CASSLGGAGGYNEQFF
TGTGCCAGCAGCTTAGGGGGAGCGGGAGGTTACAATGAGCAGTTCTTC
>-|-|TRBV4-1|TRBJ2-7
CASSPSTSYEQYF
TGCGCCAGCAGCCCCTCTACTAGTTACGAGCAGTACTTC
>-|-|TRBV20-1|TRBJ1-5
CSARDLAGVNQPQHF
TGCAGTGCTAGAGATCTGGCAGGAGTTAATCAGCCCCAGCATTTT
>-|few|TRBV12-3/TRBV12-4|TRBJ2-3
CASSRGADTQYF
TGTGCCAGCAGTCGAGGTGCAGATACGCAGTATTTT
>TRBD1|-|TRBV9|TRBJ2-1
CASSFSGTGYNEQFF
TGTGCCAGCAGCTTCTCCGGGACAGGGTACAATGAGCAGTTCTTC
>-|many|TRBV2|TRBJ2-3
CASRAGLTGTDTQYF
TGTGCCAGCAGAGCCGGACTTACAGGCACAGATACGCAGTATTTT
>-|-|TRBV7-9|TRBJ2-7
CASSPFGQLEQYF
TGTGCCAGCAGCCCCTTCGGCCAACTGGAGCAGTACTTC
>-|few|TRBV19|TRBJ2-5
CASSGRGISETQYF
TGTGCCAGTAGTGGCAGGGGTATATCAGAGACCCAGTACTTC
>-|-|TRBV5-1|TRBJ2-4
CASSIESADSAKNIQYF
TGCGCCAGCAGCATAGAATCGGCCGACTCGGCCAAAAACATTCAGTACTTC
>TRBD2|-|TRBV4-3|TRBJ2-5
CASSHDRLAGGETQYF
TGCGCCAGCAGCCACGACCGACTAGCGGGGGGAGAGACCCAGTACTTC
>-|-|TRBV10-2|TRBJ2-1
CASSVGGKYNEQFF
TGCGCCAGCAGTGTAGGCGGGAAATACAATGAGCAGTTCTTC
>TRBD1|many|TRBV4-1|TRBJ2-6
CASSPPLTGQSGANVLTF
TGCGCCAGCAGCCCACCCCTGACAGGGCAATCTGGGGCCAACGTCCTGACTTTC
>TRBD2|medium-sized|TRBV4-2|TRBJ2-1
CASSLHSGGTNEQFF
TGTGCCAGCAGCCTTCATAGCGGGGGAACCAATGAGCAGTTCTTC
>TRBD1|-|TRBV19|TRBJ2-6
CASSPGTGGSGANVLTF
TGTGCCAGTAGCCCCGGGACAGGGGGCTCCGGGGCCAACGTCCTGACTTTC
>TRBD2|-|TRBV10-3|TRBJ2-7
CAISKNWTSGYEQYF
TGTGCCATCAGCAAAAACTGGACTAGCGGTTACGAGCAGTACTTC
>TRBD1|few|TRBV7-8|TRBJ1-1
CASSQDRGLYSEAFF
TGTGCCAGCAGCCAGGACAGGGGGCTATACTCTGAAGCTTTCTTT